Following are 17 T cell receptor beta chains from one sample sequenced in a study of beta chain features in type 1 diabetes. Study-wide results and limits: For Type 1 diabetes patients, all four CD4+ subsets carried TCRB CDR3s that were moderately but significantly shorter.

Antigens for these TCRs are unknown. The authors reverse transcribed all of the isolated RNA, so sequencing captured expressed TCRB transcripts. Method: immunoSEQ multiplex PCR; TCRdb's copy keeps in-frame clones and lacks some. The sample includes some 240,000 clones, roughly 17% of them seen just once. Source material: naive CD4+ T cells from blood. These receptors all come from a man younger than 40 with type 1 diabetes.

The genes are TRBV6-6 and TRBJ1-2, with D perhaps TRBD1 (6 bases). CDR3 size: 15 residues. Trimming removed 7 bases at V and 1 base at J, with 16 bases between. Germline CDR1 MNHNY, CDR2 SVGAGI (reference sequence). The CDR3 coding sequence is TGTGCCAGCACCCCGTGGACAGATAGTAACTATGGCTACACCTTC. It yields the protein CASTPWTDSNYGYTF.

This clone was observed a few times. J is TRBJ1-4 and V is TRBV15; a possible D gene is TRBD1 (6 bases). This CDR3 contains 15 residues. Germline assignment: CDR1 LNHNV and CDR2 YYDKDF (reference sequence). V lost 8 bases and J 3 bases, leaving 16 bases between the germline ends. The CDR3: CATGWGLLANEKLFF. Written as DNA, the CDR3 is TGTGCCACCGGATGGGGGCTCCTGGCTAATGAAAAACTGTTTTTT.

The V and J genes are TRBV10-3 and TRBJ2-1, with 9 bases fitting TRBD1. The CDR3 covers 16 residues. Trimming took 3 bases from V and 1 from J; bases not matched to a gene: 4. The germline V gene encodes CDR1 ENHRY and CDR2 SYGVKD. In DNA form, the CDR3 reads TGTGCCATCAGTGAATCCGGGACAGGGTCCTACAATGAGCAGTTCTTC. Translating it yields CAISESGTGSYNEQFF.

Note on this clone: Being one base from a much bigger clone, this may be a read error. Different DNA sequences within this sample yield the same CDR3. The genes are TRBV28 and TRBJ2-5; unclear D gene. Trimming pared 2 bases from V and 3 bases from J, leaving 1 base between. This CDR3 contains 11 residues. The germline CDR1 and CDR2 sequences are MDHEN and SYDVKM. CDR3 protein: CASSLEETQYF. CDR3 DNA sequence: TGTGCCAGCAGTTTAGAAGAGACCCAGTACTTC.

In this sample, this clone turned up a few times. The rearrangement uses TRBV9 and TRBJ1-1; tentative D call: TRBD1 (5 bases). This CDR3 is 15 amino acids long. From germline, CDR1 is SGDLS and CDR2 YYNGEE. Trimming cost V 0 bases and J 3 bases, with 12 bases left between them. The CDR3 sequence: CASSVGPTGDTEAFF. For the CDR3, the DNA is TGTGCCAGCAGCGTAGGACCCACGGGGGACACTGAAGCTTTCTTT.

This clone was recorded a few times. The chain recombines TRBV6-1 with TRBJ2-5, with 7 bases lining up with TRBD1. J was trimmed by 5 bases and V by 11 bases; bases with no gene match: 11. From germline, CDR1 is MNHNS and CDR2 SASEGT. The CDR3 sequence is 13 residues long. The CDR3 loop is CAGRQGVVETQYF. The CDR3 DNA is TGTGCCGGAAGACAGGGAGTCGTGGAGACCCAGTACTTC.

The chain has TRBV4-3 and TRBJ1-1, with 9 bases matching TRBD1. Germline assignment: CDR1 LGHNA and CDR2 YSLEER. CDR3 size: 14 residues. The junction had 9 bases not matched to a gene; V was cut back by 8 bases and J by 5 bases. CDR3 nucleotide sequence: TGCGCCAGCGGACAGGGGATTTGGGGAACTGAAGCTTTCTTT. Translation gives CASGQGIWGTEAFF.

This clone has just a few counts. CDR3 sequence reads: CASSSAGSGNTEAFF. Written as DNA, the CDR3 is TGTGCCAGCAGCTCCGCGGGTTCCGGGAACACTGAAGCTTTCTTT. This sequence joins TRBV7-2 and TRBJ1-1; D gene unclear. Germline CDR1 reads SGHTA; CDR2 reads FQGNSA. The V end lost 4 bases, the J end lost 1 base, and 13 bases lay between the germline ends. This CDR3 contains 15 residues.

This clone was detected only a few times. The rearrangement links TRBV5-1 to TRBJ2-5; 10 positions agree with TRBD1. Germline CDR1 is SGHRS and CDR2 is YFSETQ. The CDR3 length is 14 residues. V gave up 2 bases and J gave up 5 bases; unmatched junction bases: 3. The CDR3 sequence is CASSFGTGAETQYF. CDR3 in DNA: TGCGCCAGCAGCTTCGGGACAGGGGCCGAGACCCAGTACTTC.

The chain couples TRBV7-2 to TRBJ2-1, with 9 bases that match TRBD1. The J segment lost 7 bases and the V segment lost 1 base, leaving 8 bases of the junction unmatched. CDR3 length: 16 residues. Germline lookup yields CDR1 SGHTA and CDR2 FQGNSA. The CDR3 sequence: CASSLGGTGYLNEQFF. The CDR3 nucleotides read TGTGCCAGCAGCTTAGGAGGGACAGGGTATTTGAATGAGCAGTTCTTC.

This clone appeared a few times. The CDR3 DNA sequence: TGTGCCAGCAGCTTAGCGCCGGGAGGTTCCTACGAGCAGTACTTC. It translates to CASSLAPGGSYEQYF. The chain joins TRBV5-6 to TRBJ2-7; 7 bases align to TRBD2. The ends lost 2 bases at V and 1 base at J; junction bases unmatched: 6. Germline V gene lookup returns CDR1 SGHDT and CDR2 YYEEEE. CDR3 length: 15 amino acids.

V gene TRBV5-1 combines with J gene TRBJ1-2, with D possibly being TRBD1 (5 bases). The CDR3 sequence is 14 residues long. CDR1 is SGHRS and CDR2 is YFSETQ in the germline V gene. Trimming pared 0 bases from V and 8 bases from J, leaving 14 bases between. The CDR3 reads CASSLVPGPQGYTF. In DNA, the CDR3 is TGCGCCAGCAGCTTGGTACCGGGACCCCAAGGCTACACCTTC. Drawing the rest from reference TRBV5-1 and TRBJ1-2, the complete variable domain is KAGVTQTPRYLIKTRGQQVTLSCSPISGHRSVSWYQQTPGQGLQFLFEYFSETQRNKGNFPGRFSGRQFSNSRSEMNVSTLELGDSALYLCASSLVPGPQGYTFGSGTRLTVV.

This clone was observed a few times. The V and J genes are TRBV18 and TRBJ2-1, with 10 nucleotides matching TRBD1. The CDR3 spans 13 residues. V shed 4 bases, J shed 15 bases, and the junction held 9 bases outside the gene matches. Germline V gene data show CDR1 as KGHSH and CDR2 as LQKENI. CDR3 bases: TGTGCCAGCTCACTCCTGGACAGGGGGGAATCGTTCTTC. Translation: CASSLLDRGESFF.

The J gene is TRBJ2-3, the V gene TRBV20-1; D is ambiguous. Per germline, CDR1 DFQATT and CDR2 SNEGSKA (reference sequence). The CDR3 contains 8 residues. CDR3 DNA sequence: TGCAAGGGAGATACGCAGTATTTT. The encoded protein is CKGDTQYF.

This clone was found a few times. The chain links TRBV10-3 to TRBJ2-1; 10 bases agree with TRBD2. The CDR3 extends over 16 amino acids. V dropped 6 bases and J dropped 4; count of bases not matched to a gene: 9. Looked up from germline, CDR1 is ENHRY and CDR2 is SYGVKD. The CDR3 region is CAIRPDPSGSYNEQFF. The CDR3 DNA reads as TGTGCCATCAGGCCCGACCCTAGCGGGAGTTACAATGAGCAGTTCTTC.

The chain has TRBV29-1 and TRBJ1-4; D is unclear. From germline, CDR1 is SQVTM and CDR2 ANQGSEA. This CDR3 has 13 residues. The ends were cut back, 5 bases at V and 6 bases at J, with 13 bases in the middle. This chain's CDR3 is CSVLKGTDEKLFF. CDR3 nucleotides: TGCAGCGTTTTAAAAGGAACGGATGAAAAACTGTTTTTT.

J is TRBJ2-2 and V is TRBV7-9; D remains ambiguous. CDR1 and CDR2 (germline): SEHNR, FQNEAQ (reference sequence). Trimming took 11 bases from V and 9 from J, leaving 10 bases between them. CDR3 length: 10 residues. For the CDR3, the DNA is TGTGCCCCCGCCGGCTGGGAGCTGTTTTTT. Its protein product is CAPAGWELFF. The variable domain in full, completed from reference TRBV7-9 and TRBJ2-2, reads DTGVSQNPRHKITKRGQNVTFRCDPISEHNRLYWYRQTLGQGPEFLTYFQNEAQLEKSRLLSDRFSAERPKGSFSTLEIQRTEQGDSAMYLCAPAGWELFFGEGSRLTVL.